The T cell receptor (beta chain) under discussion was sequenced for a study of blood T cell repertoires in COVID-19 (TCRdb year 2020). In the study overall: Samples from collaborators originated in the United States, Italy and Spain and spanned both the acute and convalescent phases of COVID-19. The material from the prospective study consisted of cDNA or gDNA derived from T cells, B-cell-depleted T cells, or PBMCs. Deeply sampled blood TCRbeta repertoires from subjects exposed to, actively infected with, or recovered from COVID-19 were included in the dataset. The repertoires were released in a freely available public database intended as a resource for research on the immune response to SARS-CoV-2. The samples were drawn from the first 160 participants of the ongoing ImmuneRACE study and from under 1,500 subjects provided by 6 global collaborators. Sample metadata almost always included a de-identified subject ID, COVID-19 status, age in years and sex. Where HLA class I and class II types were available, the types were taken from metadata supplied by the sample provider, not from assay-based typing. What the authors observed across the whole study: The quantity of clinical and demographic metadata differed by source and by participant and was supplied without curation.

Its CDR3 holds 14 amino acids, cysteine through phenylalanine. This entry keeps only the CDR3 DNA: 42 bases, framed from base 1. V is pared back by 5 bases and J by 5 bases, with 13 bases lying between the germline termini. According to the germline V gene (reference sequence), CDR1 reads LNHDA and CDR2 reads SQIVND. Collaborating institutions collected whole blood in K2EDTA tubes following their own protocols. For TCRbeta analysis, collaborators shipped samples as frozen whole blood, isolated PBMCs, or DNA extracted from either of those sample types. TCRbeta CDR3 regions were amplified from genomic DNA using the immunoSEQ Assay, a bias-controlled multiplex PCR. The study's own analysis went as follows. Within the assay, amplification of reference gene primers was used to estimate how many nucleated cells each sample contained. To quantify the absolute abundance of each unique TCRbeta CDR3 rearrangement, sequence reads were collapsed and filtered. For each sample, productive Simpson clonality was calculated as the square root of Simpson's diversity index across productive rearrangements. TCRdb stores this immuneACCESS table with in-frame sequences only. Part of the clones is absent; in the studies checked, under half of the shortfall reflects unresolved V genes, and no reason is known for the rest. V and J calls and clone size are as listed in that table; D and trimming were resolved from the DNA. The sample table shows 150,000 to 200,000 clones, and about four fifths are seen once. The leading ten clones occupy approximately 7% of the sample.

Points on this clone: No antigen is known for it. Nothing much larger sits one base from this clone, and base qualities are not available.

Source material: peripheral blood. This TCR was sampled from a man in his 70s with active or convalescent COVID-19. Here the chain combines TRBV19 and TRBJ1-5; TRBD1 is a weak D gene call, 5 bases matching. The CDR3 protein: CASSWLGHDQPQHF. Read as DNA, the sequence is TGTGCCAGTAGTTGGTTGGGGCACGATCAGCCCCAGCATTTT.